The present T cell receptor (beta chain) was sequenced within a study of blood T cell repertoires in COVID-19. Study details: There were acute and convalescent COVID-19 samples, and they came from the United States, Italy and Spain. The cDNA or gDNA used as material had been derived from T cells, B-cell-depleted T cells, or PBMCs.

Original data processing: Amplifying reference gene primers gave estimates of nucleated cell counts. The protocol was immunoSEQ multiplex PCR, while the TCRdb copy is restricted to in-frame clones and leaves out a portion. The DNA was the basis for D and trimming; V, J and clone size are from that table. The sample lists 90,000 to 140,000 clones, roughly 80% seen once, with roughly 10% in the top ten. J was trimmed by 5 bases and V by 0 bases; bases with no gene match: 10. The length of the CDR3 is 17 residues. Germline CDR1 reads SGDLS; CDR2 reads YYNGEE. The chain joins TRBV9 to TRBJ2-5, with 10 bases aligning to TRBD1. The TCR originated in a woman aged 70-85 years with acute or convalescent COVID-19. Sequenced: peripheral blood. The CDR3 DNA reads as TGTGCCAGCAGCGTAGTGGACCGACAGGGGGCCGGGGAGACCCAGTACTTC. This codes for CASSVVDRQGAGETQYF.